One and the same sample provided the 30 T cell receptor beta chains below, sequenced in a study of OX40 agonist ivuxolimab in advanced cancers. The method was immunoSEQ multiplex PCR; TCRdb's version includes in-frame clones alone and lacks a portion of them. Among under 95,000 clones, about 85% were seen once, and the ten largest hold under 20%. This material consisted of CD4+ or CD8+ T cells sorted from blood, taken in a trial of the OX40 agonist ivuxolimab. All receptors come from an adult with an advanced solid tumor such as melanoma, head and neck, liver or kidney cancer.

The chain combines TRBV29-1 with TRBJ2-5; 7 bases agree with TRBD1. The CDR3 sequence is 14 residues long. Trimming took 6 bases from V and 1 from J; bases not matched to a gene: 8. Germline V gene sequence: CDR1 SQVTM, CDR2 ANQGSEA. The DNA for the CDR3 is TGCAGCGTCCGCCTAGGGGGCGGCCAAGAGACCCAGTACTTC. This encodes CSVRLGGGQETQYF.

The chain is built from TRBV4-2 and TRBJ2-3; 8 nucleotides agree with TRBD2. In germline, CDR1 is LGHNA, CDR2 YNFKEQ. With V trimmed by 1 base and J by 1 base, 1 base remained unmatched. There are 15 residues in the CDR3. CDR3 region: CASSQGAGGTDTQYF. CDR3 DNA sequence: TGTGCCAGCAGCCAAGGAGCGGGAGGCACAGATACGCAGTATTTT.

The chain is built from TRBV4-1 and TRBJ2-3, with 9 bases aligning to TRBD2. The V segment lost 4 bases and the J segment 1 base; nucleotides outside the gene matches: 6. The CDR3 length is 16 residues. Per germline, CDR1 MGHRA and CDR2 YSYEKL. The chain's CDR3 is CASSPLRTSGTDTQYF. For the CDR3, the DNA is TGCGCCAGCAGCCCCTTGAGGACTAGCGGCACAGATACGCAGTATTTT.

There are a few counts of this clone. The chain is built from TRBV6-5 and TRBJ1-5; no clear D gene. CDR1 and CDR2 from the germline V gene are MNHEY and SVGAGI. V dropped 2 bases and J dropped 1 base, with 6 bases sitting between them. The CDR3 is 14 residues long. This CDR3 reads CASSYEGSNQPQHF. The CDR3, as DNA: TGTGCCAGCAGTTACGAAGGGAGCAATCAGCCCCAGCATTTT.

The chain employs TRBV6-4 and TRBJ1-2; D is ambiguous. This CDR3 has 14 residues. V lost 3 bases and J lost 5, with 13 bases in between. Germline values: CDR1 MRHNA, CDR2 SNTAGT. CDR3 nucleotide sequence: TGTGCCAGCAGTGAATTCACAGCGTCATATGGCTACACCTTC. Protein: CASSEFTASYGYTF.

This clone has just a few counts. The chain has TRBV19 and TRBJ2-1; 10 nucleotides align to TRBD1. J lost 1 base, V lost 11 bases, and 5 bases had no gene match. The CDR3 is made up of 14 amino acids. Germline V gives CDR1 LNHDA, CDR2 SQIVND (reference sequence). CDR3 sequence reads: CAVRDRGSYNEQFF. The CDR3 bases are TGTGCCGTCCGGGACAGGGGATCCTACAATGAGCAGTTCTTC. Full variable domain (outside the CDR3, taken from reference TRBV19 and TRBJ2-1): DGGITQSPKYLFRKEGQNVTLSCEQNLNHDAMYWYRQDPGQGLRLIYYSQIVNDFQKGDIAEGYSVSREKKESFPLTVTSAQKNPTAFYLCAVRDRGSYNEQFFGPGTRLTVL.

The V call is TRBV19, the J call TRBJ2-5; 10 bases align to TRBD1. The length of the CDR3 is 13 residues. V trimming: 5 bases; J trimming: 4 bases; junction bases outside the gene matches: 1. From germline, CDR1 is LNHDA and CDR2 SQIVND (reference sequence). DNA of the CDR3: TGTGCCAGTAGTGACAGGGGGCGAGAGACCCAGTACTTC. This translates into CASSDRGRETQYF.

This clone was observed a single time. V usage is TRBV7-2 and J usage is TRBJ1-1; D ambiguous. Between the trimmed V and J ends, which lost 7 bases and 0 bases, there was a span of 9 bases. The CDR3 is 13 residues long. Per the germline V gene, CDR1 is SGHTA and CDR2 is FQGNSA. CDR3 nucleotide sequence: TGTGCCAGCAATTCTATTATGAACACTGAAGCTTTCTTT. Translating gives CASNSIMNTEAFF.

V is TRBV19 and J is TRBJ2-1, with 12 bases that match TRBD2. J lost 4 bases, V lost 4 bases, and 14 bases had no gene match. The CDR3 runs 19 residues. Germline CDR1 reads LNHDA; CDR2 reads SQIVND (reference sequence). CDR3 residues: CASSRSPPGLAGLYNEQFF. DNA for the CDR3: TGTGCCAGTAGTAGATCGCCCCCCGGACTAGCGGGGCTTTACAATGAGCAGTTCTTC. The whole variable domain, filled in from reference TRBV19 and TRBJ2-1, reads DGGITQSPKYLFRKEGQNVTLSCEQNLNHDAMYWYRQDPGQGLRLIYYSQIVNDFQKGDIAEGYSVSREKKESFPLTVTSAQKNPTAFYLCASSRSPPGLAGLYNEQFFGPGTRLTVL.

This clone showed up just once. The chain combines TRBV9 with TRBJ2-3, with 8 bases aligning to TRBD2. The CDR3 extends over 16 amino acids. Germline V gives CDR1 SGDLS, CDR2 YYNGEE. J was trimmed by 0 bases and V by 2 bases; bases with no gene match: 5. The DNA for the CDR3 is TGTGCCAGCAGCGTGGGGGCTAGCGGGAGCACAGATACGCAGTATTTT. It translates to CASSVGASGSTDTQYF. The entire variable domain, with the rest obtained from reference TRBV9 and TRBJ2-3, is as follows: DSGVTQTPKHLITATGQRVTLRCSPRSGDLSVYWYQQSLDQGLQFLIQYYNGEERAKGNILERFSAQQFPDLHSELNLSSLELGDSALYFCASSVGASGSTDTQYFGPGTRLTVL.

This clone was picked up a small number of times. For the CDR3, the DNA is TGTGCCAGCAGCCCCCTAATAAGGCGTAATCCTGAGCAGTTCTTC. Residues: CASSPLIRRNPEQFF. The V gene is TRBV7-9, the J gene TRBJ2-1; D not certain. The germline V gene has CDR1 SEHNR and CDR2 FQNEAQ (reference sequence). CDR3 size: 15 residues. The V end lost 5 bases, the J end lost 9 bases, and 20 bases lay between the germline ends.

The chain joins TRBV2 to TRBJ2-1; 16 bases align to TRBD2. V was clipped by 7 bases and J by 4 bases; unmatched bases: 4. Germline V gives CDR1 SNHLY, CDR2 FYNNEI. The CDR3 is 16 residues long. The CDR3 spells CASKSGLAGGYNEQFF. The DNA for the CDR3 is TGTGCCAGCAAATCGGGACTAGCGGGAGGGTACAATGAGCAGTTCTTC.

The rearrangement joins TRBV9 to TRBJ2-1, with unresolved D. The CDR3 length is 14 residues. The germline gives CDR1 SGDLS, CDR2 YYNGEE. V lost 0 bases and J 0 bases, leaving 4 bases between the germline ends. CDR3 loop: CASSVDVSYNEQFF. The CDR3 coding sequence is TGTGCCAGCAGCGTAGACGTCTCCTACAATGAGCAGTTCTTC.

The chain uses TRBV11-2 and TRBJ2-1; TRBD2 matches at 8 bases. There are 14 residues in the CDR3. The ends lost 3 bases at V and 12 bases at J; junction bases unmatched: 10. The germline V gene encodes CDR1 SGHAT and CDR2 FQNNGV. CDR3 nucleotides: TGTGCCAGCAGCTTCGAAAGAGCGGGAGATGTGCAGTTCTTC. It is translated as CASSFERAGDVQFF.

CDR3 sequence (DNA): TGTGCCAGCTCACCCCTAAGGGGTGAAGAGACCCAGTACTTC. It is translated as CASSPLRGEETQYF. This sequence joins TRBV18 and TRBJ2-5, with a tentative D call TRBD1 (5 bases). V lost 3 bases and J 3 bases, leaving 11 bases between the germline ends. The CDR3 length is 14 residues. The germline V gene encodes CDR1 KGHSH and CDR2 LQKENI.

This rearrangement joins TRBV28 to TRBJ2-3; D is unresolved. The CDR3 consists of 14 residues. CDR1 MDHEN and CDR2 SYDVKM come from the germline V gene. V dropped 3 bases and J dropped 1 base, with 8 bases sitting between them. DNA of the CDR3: TGTGCCAGCAGTTTCCTAGTGGGCACAGATACGCAGTATTTT. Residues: CASSFLVGTDTQYF.

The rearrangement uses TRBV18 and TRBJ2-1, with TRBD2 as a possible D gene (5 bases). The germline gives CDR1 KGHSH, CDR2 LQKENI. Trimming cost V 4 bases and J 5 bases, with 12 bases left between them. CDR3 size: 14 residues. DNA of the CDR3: TGTGCCAGCTCACTCGGCAGGAGGAACAATGAGCAGTTCTTC. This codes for CASSLGRRNNEQFF.

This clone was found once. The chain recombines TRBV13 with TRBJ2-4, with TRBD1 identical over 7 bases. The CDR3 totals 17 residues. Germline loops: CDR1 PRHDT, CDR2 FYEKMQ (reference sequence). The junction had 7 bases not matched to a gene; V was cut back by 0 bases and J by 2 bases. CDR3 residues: CASSLGGEQGSKNIQYF. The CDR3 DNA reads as TGTGCCAGCAGCTTAGGCGGAGAACAGGGGTCCAAAAACATTCAGTACTTC. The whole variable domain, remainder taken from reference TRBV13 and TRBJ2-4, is AAGVIQSPRHLIKEKRETATLKCYPIPRHDTVYWYQQGPGQDPQFLISFYEKMQSDKGSIPDRFSAQQFSDYHSELNMSSLELGDSALYFCASSLGGEQGSKNIQYFGAGTRLSVL.

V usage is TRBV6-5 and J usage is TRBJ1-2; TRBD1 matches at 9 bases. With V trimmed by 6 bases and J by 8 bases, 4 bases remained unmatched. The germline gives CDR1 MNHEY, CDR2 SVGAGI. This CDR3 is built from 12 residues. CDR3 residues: CASRGTGLGYTF. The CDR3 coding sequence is TGTGCCAGCAGGGGGACAGGGTTGGGCTACACCTTC.

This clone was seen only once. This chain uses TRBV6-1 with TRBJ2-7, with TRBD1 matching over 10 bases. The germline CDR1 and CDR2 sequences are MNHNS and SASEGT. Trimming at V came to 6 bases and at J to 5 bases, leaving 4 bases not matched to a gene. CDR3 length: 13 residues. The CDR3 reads CASRDRGLNEQYF. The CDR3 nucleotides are TGTGCCAGCAGAGACAGGGGGCTGAACGAGCAGTACTTC.

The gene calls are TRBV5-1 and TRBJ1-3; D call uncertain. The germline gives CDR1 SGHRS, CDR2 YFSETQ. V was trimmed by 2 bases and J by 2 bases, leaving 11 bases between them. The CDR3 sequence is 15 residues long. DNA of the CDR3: TGCGCCAGCAGCTTACAGCCAGGCCCTGGAAACACCATATATTTT. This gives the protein CASSLQPGPGNTIYF.

CDR3: CASGTAYNEKLFF. CDR3 DNA: TGTGCCAGCGGGACAGCCTATAATGAAAAACTGTTTTTT. The chain joins TRBV2 to TRBJ1-4; 7 bases map to TRBD1. The trim removed 8 bases at V and 4 bases at J, leaving 4 bases unmatched. The CDR3 has 13 residues. Per germline, CDR1 SNHLY and CDR2 FYNNEI.

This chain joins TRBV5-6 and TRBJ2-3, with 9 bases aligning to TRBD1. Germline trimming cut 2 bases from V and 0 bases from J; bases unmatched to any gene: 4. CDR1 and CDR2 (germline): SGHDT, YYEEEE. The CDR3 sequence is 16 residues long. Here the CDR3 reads CASSFGTGSSTDTQYF. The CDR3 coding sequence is TGTGCCAGCAGCTTCGGGACAGGGAGTAGCACAGATACGCAGTATTTT.

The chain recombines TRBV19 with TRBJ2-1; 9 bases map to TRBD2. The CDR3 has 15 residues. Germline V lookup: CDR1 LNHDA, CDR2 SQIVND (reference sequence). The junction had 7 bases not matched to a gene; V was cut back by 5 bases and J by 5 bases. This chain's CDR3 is CASSVSGRVDNEQFF. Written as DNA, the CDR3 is TGTGCCAGTAGTGTTAGCGGGAGAGTCGACAATGAGCAGTTCTTC.

The DNA for the CDR3 is TGTGCCAGCAGCCGAGACTACGAGCAGTACTTC. As protein: CASSRDYEQYF. The chain has TRBV7-9 and TRBJ2-7, with no clear D. V dropped 5 bases and J dropped 3 bases, with 5 bases sitting between them. This CDR3 spans 11 amino acids. Germline V gene lookup returns CDR1 SEHNR and CDR2 FQNEAQ (reference sequence).

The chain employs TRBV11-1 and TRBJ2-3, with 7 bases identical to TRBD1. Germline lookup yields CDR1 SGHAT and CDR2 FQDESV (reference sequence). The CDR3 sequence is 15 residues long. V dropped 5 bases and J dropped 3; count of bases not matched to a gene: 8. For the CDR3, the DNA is TGTGCCAGCAGCCCCCTTGGGACAGCAACAGATACGCAGTATTTT. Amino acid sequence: CASSPLGTATDTQYF.

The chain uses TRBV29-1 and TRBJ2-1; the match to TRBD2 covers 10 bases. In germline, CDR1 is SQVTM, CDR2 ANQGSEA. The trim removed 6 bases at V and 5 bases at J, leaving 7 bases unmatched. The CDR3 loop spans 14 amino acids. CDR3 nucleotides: TGCAGCGTCCCAGGACTAGCGGAAGACAATGAGCAGTTCTTC. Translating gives CSVPGLAEDNEQFF.

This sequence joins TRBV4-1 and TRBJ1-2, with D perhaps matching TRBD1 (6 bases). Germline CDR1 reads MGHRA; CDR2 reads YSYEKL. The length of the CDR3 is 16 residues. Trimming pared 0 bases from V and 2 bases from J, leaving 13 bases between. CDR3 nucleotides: TGCGCCAGCAGCCAAGACGACCAACAGGGAAACTATGGCTACACCTTC. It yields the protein CASSQDDQQGNYGYTF.

CDR3 bases: TGTGCCAGCTCGGGACTAGCGGGAGGGCCAGGCACAGATACGCAGTATTTT. Translating gives CASSGLAGGPGTDTQYF. The rearrangement links TRBV27 to TRBJ2-3, with 16 positions matching TRBD2. The CDR3 covers 17 residues. Germline V CDR1 and CDR2: MNHEY, SMNVEV (reference sequence). Trimming removed 8 bases from V and 1 base from J; junction bases left unmatched: 6.

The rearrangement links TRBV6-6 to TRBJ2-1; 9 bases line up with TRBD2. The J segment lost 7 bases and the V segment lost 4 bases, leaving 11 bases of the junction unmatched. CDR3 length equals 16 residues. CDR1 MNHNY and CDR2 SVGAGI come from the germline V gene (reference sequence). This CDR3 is CASSLTGGRAGNEQFF. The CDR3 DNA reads TGTGCCAGCAGTTTAACCGGCGGGAGGGCCGGGAATGAGCAGTTCTTC.